This is a list of T cell receptor beta chains from one sample in a study of blood T cell repertoires in COVID-19. Libraries were prepared by immunoSEQ multiplex PCR; TCRdb keeps only in-frame clonotypes and omits some of them. The sample includes 100,000 to 150,000 clones, approximately 86% seen only once; the top ten take approximately 10%. Material: peripheral blood. The receptor set was obtained from a woman in her 70s with COVID-19, enrolled during active disease. Each CDR3 is given with its conserved first and last residue. The order of the fields is V gene, J gene, clone size, D gene, CDR3 DNA, CDR3 protein. D genes are given only for firm matches. For some rows the clone size is stated as once, few or many, or as a class when expanded; others skip it.

V: TRBV19
J: TRBJ2-7
size: -
D: -
DNA: TGTGCCAGTAGTATAGATCGACGGAGAGAGCAGTACTTC
CDR3: CASSIDRRREQYF

V: TRBV2
J: TRBJ1-5
size: -
D: TRBD1
DNA: TGTGCCAGCAGTGCGCAGGGGGCCAATCAGCCCCAGCATTTT
CDR3: CASSAQGANQPQHF

V: TRBV2
J: TRBJ1-1
size: -
D: -
DNA: TGTGCCAGCAGTGCGGGGGGGTACACTGAAGCTTTCTTT
CDR3: CASSAGGYTEAFF

V: TRBV5-4
J: TRBJ2-3
size: -
D: -
DNA: TGTGCCAGCAGCTTTTTGACTAGCACAGATACGCAGTATTTT
CDR3: CASSFLTSTDTQYF

V: TRBV18
J: TRBJ2-1
size: -
D: -
DNA: TGTGCCAGCTCACCACAAGGGGGGGCCACCTCCGACCGGTTCTTC
CDR3: CASSPQGGATSDRFF

V: TRBV27
J: TRBJ1-5
size: -
D: -
DNA: TGTGCCAGCAGTTTATCGGGGCCCCGCATTCAGCCCCAGCATTTT
CDR3: CASSLSGPRIQPQHF

V: TRBV6-5
J: TRBJ1-6
size: -
D: -
DNA: TGTGCCAGCAGTCGGACAAGCTATAATTCACCCCTCCACTTT
CDR3: CASSRTSYNSPLHF

V: TRBV7-9
J: TRBJ1-1
size: few
D: TRBD1
DNA: TGTGCCAGCAGCTTAAAGACAGGGGATGAAGCTTTCTTT
CDR3: CASSLKTGDEAFF

V: TRBV12-3/TRBV12-4
J: TRBJ1-5
size: -
D: -
DNA: TGTGCCAGCAGTTTGGGTCAGCGCCAGCATTTT
CDR3: CASSLGQRQHF

V: TRBV9
J: TRBJ1-1
size: -
D: -
DNA: TGTGCCAGCACCCCCGGCGGGAGCACTGAAGCTTTCTTT
CDR3: CASTPGGSTEAFF

V: TRBV7-2
J: TRBJ2-3
size: -
D: TRBD1
DNA: TGTGCCAGCAGCTCCTATGGACAGGGGGCTTCAGATACGCAGTATTTT
CDR3: CASSSYGQGASDTQYF

V: TRBV6-4
J: TRBJ1-5
size: -
D: -
DNA: TGTGCCAGCAGTGACACGGTAGATCAGCCCCAGCATTTT
CDR3: CASSDTVDQPQHF

V: TRBV28
J: TRBJ1-2
size: -
D: -
DNA: TGTGCCAGCAGTGTGAGGTATCCACAGGGCCACGGCTACACCTTC
CDR3: CASSVRYPQGHGYTF

V: TRBV18
J: TRBJ1-2
size: -
D: -
DNA: TGTGCCAGCTCACCAGAACGGGCGGGAGGGAATGGCTACACCTTC
CDR3: CASSPERAGGNGYTF

V: TRBV25-1
J: TRBJ2-5
size: -
D: TRBD1
DNA: TGTGCCAGCCTCTCCGACAGGGGGCGAGAGACCCAGTACTTC
CDR3: CASLSDRGRETQYF

V: TRBV11-2
J: TRBJ2-5
size: -
D: TRBD2
DNA: TGTGCCAGCAGCTCCAGGGGAGCGGGGGTACAAGAGACCCAGTACTTC
CDR3: CASSSRGAGVQETQYF

V: TRBV14
J: TRBJ2-7
size: -
D: TRBD2
DNA: TGTGCCAGCAGCCAATGGGGACTAGCGGGGGGTTGGGAGCAGTACTTC
CDR3: CASSQWGLAGGWEQYF

V: TRBV6-2/TRBV6-3
J: TRBJ1-1
size: -
D: -
DNA: TGTGCCAGCAGTTTCCAGGGCGTTGAAGCTTTCTTT
CDR3: CASSFQGVEAFF

V: TRBV7-9
J: TRBJ1-1
size: -
D: -
DNA: TGTGCCAGCAGCTTAGCACAGGGGAACACTGAAGCTTTCTTT
CDR3: CASSLAQGNTEAFF

V: TRBV5-1
J: TRBJ2-7
size: -
D: TRBD1
DNA: TGCGCCAGCAGCTTGGGACAGGGGACCTCCTACGAGCAGTACTTC
CDR3: CASSLGQGTSYEQYF

V: TRBV28
J: TRBJ2-5
size: -
D: TRBD2
DNA: TGTGCCAGTACCCTAGCGGGGGGTCCGGGGGAGACCCAGTACTTC
CDR3: CASTLAGGPGETQYF

V: TRBV11-2
J: TRBJ1-6
size: -
D: -
DNA: TGTGCCAGCAGCCGCGCAGGAACGAACCCTGTGTCACCCCTCCACTTT
CDR3: CASSRAGTNPVSPLHF